This T cell receptor beta chain was retrieved from a study of vaccination effects on CD4 cells after COVID-19. Viral peptide pool expansion of antigen-specific CD4+ T cells preceded sequencing in the ViraFEST assay. Having been cultured for 10 days, the cells underwent CD4+ T cell isolation. Prior SARS-CoV-2 infection was absent in the vaccine recipients, as shown by negative nucleocapsid antibodies. Every well got 1.5 million to 2.5 million PBMC, which were grown with 10 IU/ml IL-2 and 10 ug/ml peptides. Sequencing used immunoSEQ multiplex PCR; TCRdb keeps in-frame clones, though not all of them. This sample has 37,000 or so clones; about 70% occur once, and the top ten carry about 15%. The CDR3 has 14 residues. The germline gives CDR1 KGHSH, CDR2 LQKENI. V lost 4 bases to trimming and J lost 5 bases, with 12 bases between them. Of note for this clone: Its target is not known.

The starting material was CD4+ T cells from PBMCs cultured with HCoV-OC43 spike peptides, obtained before COVID-19 vaccination. Indicated subset: HCoV-OC43 spike overlapping peptide pool stimulation. The receptor's source is a human donor who received a COVID-19 vaccine. The genes are TRBV18 and TRBJ1-5; TRBD1 is a possible D gene (6 bases). CDR3: CASSRQDLDQPQHF. The CDR3 DNA reads TGTGCCAGCTCACGACAGGATCTAGATCAGCCCCAGCATTTT.